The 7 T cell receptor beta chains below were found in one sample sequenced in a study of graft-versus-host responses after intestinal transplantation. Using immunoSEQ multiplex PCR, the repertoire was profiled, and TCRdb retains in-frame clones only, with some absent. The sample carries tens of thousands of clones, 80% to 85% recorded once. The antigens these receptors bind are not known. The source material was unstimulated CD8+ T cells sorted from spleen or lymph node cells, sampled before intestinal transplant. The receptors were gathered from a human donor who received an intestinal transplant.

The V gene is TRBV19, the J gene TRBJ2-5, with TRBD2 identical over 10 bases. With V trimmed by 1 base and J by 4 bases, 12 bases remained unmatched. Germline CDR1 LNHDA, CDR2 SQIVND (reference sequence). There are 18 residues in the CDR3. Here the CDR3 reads CASSIVVERGGFRETQYF. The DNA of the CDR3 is TGTGCCAGTAGTATAGTGGTCGAGCGGGGGGGTTTTCGAGAGACCCAGTACTTC.

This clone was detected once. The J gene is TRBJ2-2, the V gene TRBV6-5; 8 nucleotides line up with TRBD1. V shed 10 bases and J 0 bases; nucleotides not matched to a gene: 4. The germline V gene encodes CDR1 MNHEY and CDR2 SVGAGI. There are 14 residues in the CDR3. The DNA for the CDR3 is TGTGCCACCAAACAGGGGGCGAACACCGGGGAGCTGTTTTTT. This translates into CATKQGANTGELFF.

Here the CDR3 reads CASSRSSEWDEQFF. Here the CDR3 DNA reads TGTGCCAGCAGCCGTAGCTCTGAATGGGATGAGCAGTTCTTC. J is TRBJ2-1 and V is TRBV7-3, with D unresolved. This CDR3 is built from 14 residues. From germline, CDR1 is SGHTA and CDR2 FQGTGA. Deletions cut 5 bases from V and 8 bases from J, with 16 bases between.

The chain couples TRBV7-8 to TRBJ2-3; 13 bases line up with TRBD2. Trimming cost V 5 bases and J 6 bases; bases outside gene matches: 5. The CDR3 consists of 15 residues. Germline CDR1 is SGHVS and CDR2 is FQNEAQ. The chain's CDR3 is CASSTGLAGVDTQYF. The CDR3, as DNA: TGTGCCAGCAGCACCGGACTAGCGGGAGTCGATACGCAGTATTTT.

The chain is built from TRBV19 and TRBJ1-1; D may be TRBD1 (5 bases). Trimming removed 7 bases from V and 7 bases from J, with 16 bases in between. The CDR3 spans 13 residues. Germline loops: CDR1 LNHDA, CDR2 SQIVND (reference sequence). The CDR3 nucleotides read TGTGCCAGTACCCAGGGACTGTTCTTTGAAGCTTTCTTT. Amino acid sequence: CASTQGLFFEAFF.

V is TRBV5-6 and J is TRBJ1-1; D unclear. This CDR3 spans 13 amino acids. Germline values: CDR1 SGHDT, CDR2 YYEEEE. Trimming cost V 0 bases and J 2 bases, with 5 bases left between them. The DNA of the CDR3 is TGTGCCAGCAGCTTGGGGGTTAACACTGAAGCTTTCTTT. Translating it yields CASSLGVNTEAFF.

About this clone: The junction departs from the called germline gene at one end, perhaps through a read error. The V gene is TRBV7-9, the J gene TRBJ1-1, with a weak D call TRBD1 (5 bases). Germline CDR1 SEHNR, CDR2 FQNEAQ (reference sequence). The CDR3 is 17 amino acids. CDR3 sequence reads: CASSLGDGGLLSTEAFF. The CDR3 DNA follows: TGTGCCAGCAGTTTAGGGGATGGAGGACTTTTAAGCACTGAAGCTTTCTTT.